The present entry profiles one T cell receptor beta chain with its context. Its antigen is unknown. Generated by immunoSEQ multiplex PCR, the TCRdb table keeps only in-frame clones and is missing some. The table includes 100,000 to 120,000 clones, nearly 97% detected once. The record originates from a study of cytomegalovirus exposure and HLA in healthy donors. The overall study: A later analysis reported the 95 to 150 validation repertoires used the same platform as the 500 to 800 first-cohort repertoires. Study conclusions and caveats: Specificity for CMV antigens was confirmed in vitro for a few of the CMV-associated chains. For cytomegalovirus status, the classifier reportedly gave diagnoses with high specificity and sensitivity.

Unmatched junction bases numbered 6, after V lost 9 bases and J lost 1 base. This CDR3 has 13 residues. The germline V gene has CDR1 MNHNS and CDR2 SASEGT. The receptor was derived from a woman between 18 and 29 years old in good health and CMV-seronegative. Sequencing was done on a sample of PBMCs. The V gene is TRBV6-1, the J gene TRBJ2-7, with 7 nucleotides matching TRBD1. The DNA for the CDR3 is TGTGCCAGTTACAGGGGAAGTTCCTACGAGCAGTACTTC. This codes for CASYRGSSYEQYF.